The 10 T cell receptor beta chains below come from one sample, sequenced in a study of T cell clonality in common variable immunodeficiency (dated by TCRdb to 2015 to 2017). Library generation was performed with the immunoSEQ multiplex PCR assay. The clones in this table, taken by TCRdb from immuneACCESS, are in-frame only. Not every clone is retained; where verified, under half of the shortfall comes from an unresolved V gene, and the cause of the rest is unknown. For this sample, over 55,000 clones are listed, none of them singletons. Clones ranked in the top ten supply over 1.5% of the sample. Input material: peripheral blood mononuclear cells. These TCRs come from a person aged 18 to 70 in good health.

This clone was detected many times. The read gets to within 3 residues of the CDR3 end, and the germline J gene fills in the rest. V and J are TRBV5-1 and TRBJ2-7, with 9 bases identical to TRBD1. CDR3 length equals 14 residues. The germline V gene encodes CDR1 SGHRS and CDR2 YFSETQ. V lost 4 bases and J lost 2; bases outside the gene matches: 4. This CDR3 is CASSTRTGAYEQYF. The CDR3 DNA, read in part, is TGCGCCAGCAGCACACGGACAGGGGCCTACGAG.

This clone was picked up many times. The CDR3 end is not reached by the read, which stops 3 residues before it; the germline J gene fills it in. The rearrangement links TRBV7-8 to TRBJ2-3; 13 bases fit TRBD2. The germline CDR1 and CDR2 sequences are SGHVS and FQNEAQ. Germline trimming cut 2 bases from V and 4 bases from J; bases unmatched to any gene: 6. This CDR3 has 17 amino acids. This chain's CDR3 is CASSLRIGLAGADTQYF. Partial CDR3 DNA: TGTGCCAGCAGCTTAAGGATTGGACTAGCGGGAGCAGATACG.

This clone was picked up many times. Read data end 3 residues before the CDR3 end; the end is taken from the germline J gene. V gene TRBV19 combines with J gene TRBJ2-7, with 9 bases fitting TRBD1. From germline, CDR1 is LNHDA and CDR2 SQIVND (reference sequence). V lost 5 bases to trimming and J lost 4 bases; unmatched junction nucleotides: 6. The CDR3 runs 14 residues. The CDR3 region is CASSPGTGKYEQYF. The DNA read from the CDR3 is TGTGCCAGTAGTCCCGGGACAGGGAAATACGAG.

This clone was found many times. The read is 3 residues too short to cover the CDR3 end, so that end is filled in from the germline J gene. The V gene is TRBV7-2, the J gene TRBJ2-7; D is unresolved. Germline V gene lookup returns CDR1 SGHTA and CDR2 FQGNSA. The CDR3 contains 13 residues. The ends were cut back, 1 base at V and 2 bases at J, with 6 bases in the middle. CDR3 in amino acids: CASSLVEAYEQYF. The covered CDR3 bases are TGTGCCAGCAGCTTAGTAGAAGCCTACGAG.

This clone was seen repeatedly, ten times or more. The CDR3 extends 3 residues past the end of the read, so its final part is completed from the germline J gene. The genes are TRBV20-1 and TRBJ2-3; no reliable D call. V lost 2 bases and J 1 base, leaving 13 bases between the germline ends. The CDR3 spans 15 residues. Germline CDR1 reads DFQATT; CDR2 reads SNEGSKA (reference sequence). The CDR3 bases that were read are TGCAGTGCTAGACCTCCGCTCGCGGGCACAGATACG. Translated, it gives CSARPPLAGTDT. The whole CDR3 region reads CSARPPLAGTDTQYF.

This clone was seen at least ten times. Read sequence stops 3 residues before the CDR3 end, and the germline J gene provides the missing end. J is TRBJ2-3 and V is TRBV24-1; TRBD1 matches at 11 bases. J was trimmed by 4 bases and V by 0 bases; bases with no gene match: 2. The CDR3 is 16 residues long. Germline assignment: CDR1 KGHDR and CDR2 SFDVKD. CDR3 region: CATSDLGQGASDTQYF. The CDR3 bases that were read are TGTGCCACCAGTGATTTGGGACAGGGGGCCTCAGATACG.

This clone was recorded at least ten times. The CDR3 loop reads CSASPIEQEDYEQYF. CDR3 DNA, as far as it was read: TGCAGTGCTAGTCCCATCGAACAGGAGGACTACGAG. V and J are TRBV20-1 and TRBJ2-7; perhaps D is TRBD1 or TRBD2 (5 bases each). The CDR3 end falls 3 residues outside the read, so it is completed with the germline J gene. V was clipped by 3 bases and J by 3 bases, with 18 bases between them. The CDR3 runs 15 residues. The V gene's germline CDR1 is DFQATT and CDR2 SNEGSKA (reference sequence).

This clone was counted at least ten times. The read ends 3 residues shy of where the CDR3 ends; the end is completed using the germline J gene. This chain connects TRBV6-1 to TRBJ2-7; maybe TRBD2 (7 bases). CDR1 and CDR2 (germline): MNHNS, SASEGT. V lost 0 bases, J lost 4 bases, and 16 bases lay in between. The CDR3 loop spans 16 amino acids. The CDR3 region is CASSEAPGEGWYEQYF. Partial CDR3 DNA: TGTGCCAGCAGTGAAGCGCCAGGGGAGGGTTGGTACGAG.

Ten or more counts support this clone. The CDR3 end falls 3 residues outside the read, so it is completed with the germline J gene. This chain connects TRBV11-2 to TRBJ2-1; unclear D gene. The CDR3 contains 15 residues. CDR1 and CDR2 (germline): SGHAT, FQNNGV. Trimming removed 2 bases at V and 2 bases at J, with 10 bases between. CDR3 DNA, as far as it was read: TGTGCCAGCAGCTTAATGGCTTTGACCTACAATGAG. Its protein is CASSLMALTYNE. The entire CDR3 protein reads CASSLMALTYNEQFF.

There are many counts of this clone. The CDR3 bases that were read are TGTGCCAGCAGTGAGTCGGGAGAGGGGACCGGGGAG. Translating gives CASSESGEGTGE. The entire CDR3 protein is CASSESGEGTGELFF. The chain carries TRBV6-4 and TRBJ2-2; D is perhaps TRBD2 (6 bases). The read stops 3 residues short of the end of the CDR3; the missing end is completed from the germline J gene. CDR1 and CDR2 from the germline V gene are MRHNA and SNTAGT. Trimming shortened V by 3 bases and J by 5 bases, and 13 bases separated the two germline ends. This CDR3 contains 15 residues.